This T cell receptor beta chain was observed in a study of early T cells in non-severe SARS-CoV-2 infection. Study at large: Bulk RNA from unsorted whole blood was sequenced; chains were unpaired.

cDNA molecules, individually, were tagged with unique molecular identifiers. TCRdb reprocessed the 5' RACE reads with MiXCR, giving one entry per CDR3 protein. The repertoire has approximately 46,000 distinct CDR3 sequences, approximately 6.1% of them found once; the top ten carry 9.5% to 15%. The length of the CDR3 is 16 residues. Germline trimming cut 5 bases from V and 0 bases from J; bases unmatched to any gene: 6. Germline V gene data show CDR1 as SGHAT and CDR2 as FQNNGV. This clonotype was counted a few times. The sequence derives from an adult who was a healthcare worker with PCR-confirmed SARS-CoV-2 infection or an uninfected control (not recorded which). The sequencing sample was made of whole blood. The rearrangement links TRBV11-2 to TRBJ2-1; 8 bases fit TRBD1. This CDR3 is CASSSRQGPSYNEQFF. The CDR3 DNA follows: TGTGCCAGCAGCAGCCGACAGGGGCCCTCCTACAATGAGCAGTTCTTC.